Below are 16 T cell receptor beta chains sequenced from a single sample in a study of blood T cells in healthy people across ages. The authors ran a second PCR of about 6 to 12 cycles using a sample-barcoded 5' primer and a J-beta primer mix. TCRdb re-called the 5' RACE reads through MiXCR, storing one row per CDR3 protein. The data hold over 1,300,000 distinct CDR3 sequences, with roughly 60% observed a single time. Sample: blood. These receptors were obtained from a man younger than 35 in good health.

The rearrangement joins TRBV5-1 to TRBJ2-2; D perhaps matches TRBD1 (6 bases). The CDR3 sequence is 14 residues long. V was pared by 0 bases and J by 3 bases, with 6 bases between. CDR1 and CDR2 from the germline V gene are SGHRS and YFSETQ. DNA of the CDR3: TGCGCCAGCAGCTTGGGGACAGACACCGGGGAGCTGTTTTTT. Translated, it gives CASSLGTDTGELFF.

The V and J genes are TRBV7-9 and TRBJ2-1; D is perhaps TRBD2 (6 bases). The CDR3 is 17 residues long. V was trimmed by 5 bases and J by 7 bases, leaving 24 bases between them. Germline V lookup: CDR1 SEHNR, CDR2 FQNEAQ (reference sequence). The CDR3 DNA sequence: TGTGCCAGCAGCCCCTCGAAGGGCGGGGCTCAAACGAATGAGCAGTTCTTC. Amino acids: CASSPSKGGAQTNEQFF.

This clonotype was seen only a few times. The V gene is TRBV6-2 or TRBV6-3, the J gene TRBJ1-2, with 9 bases fitting TRBD1. The J segment lost 5 bases and the V segment lost 8 bases, leaving 12 bases of the junction unmatched. There are 15 residues in the CDR3. Germline V lookup: CDR1 MNHEY, CDR2 SVGEGT. The CDR3, as DNA: TGTGCCAGCCATAGTAGCCGGGACAGGGTTTATGGCTACACCTTC. It translates to CASHSSRDRVYGYTF.

The chain joins TRBV7-9 to TRBJ2-7; TRBD1 matches 8 bases. Germline V CDR1 and CDR2: SEHNR, FQNEAQ (reference sequence). V trimming: 10 bases; J trimming: 0 bases; junction bases outside the gene matches: 8. The CDR3 has 14 amino acids. CDR3 residues: CAIYSTGASYEQYF. The CDR3 DNA is TGTGCCATCTACTCGACAGGGGCCTCCTACGAGCAGTACTTC.

This chain links TRBV5-1 with TRBJ2-5, with 7 bases aligning to TRBD2. The DNA matches TRBJ2-7 better at its end, which makes the J call doubtful. CDR1 SGHRS and CDR2 YFSETQ come from the germline V gene. The CDR3 extends over 15 amino acids. The chain's CDR3 is CASSVNVGGSYEQYF. As DNA, the CDR3 is TGCGCCAGCAGCGTTAATGTGGGGGGGTCTTACGAGCAGTACTTC.

This chain links TRBV9 with TRBJ2-5; tentative D call: TRBD2 (5 bases). This CDR3 has 15 amino acids. Germline V gives CDR1 SGDLS, CDR2 YYNGEE. Trimming cost V 3 bases and J 4 bases, with 16 bases left between them. In nucleotides, the CDR3 is TGTGCCAGCAGCGCAACTCCCCTAGGAGGAGAGACCCAGTACTTC. It is translated as CASSATPLGGETQYF.

The J gene is TRBJ1-1, the V gene TRBV29-1; D not certain. V lost 4 bases, J lost 0 bases, and 18 bases lay in between. The germline gives CDR1 SQVTM, CDR2 ANQGSEA. The CDR3 runs to 16 residues. CDR3 amino acids: CSVVPGPTSMNTEAFF. In DNA form, the CDR3 reads TGCAGCGTTGTGCCAGGTCCAACCTCCATGAACACTGAAGCTTTCTTT. Full variable domain (rest looked up from reference TRBV29-1 and TRBJ1-1): SAVISQKPSRDICQRGTSLTIQCQVDSQVTMMFWYRQQPGQSLTLIATANQGSEATYESGFVIDKFPISRPNLTFSTLTVSNMSPEDSSIYLCSVVPGPTSMNTEAFFGQGTRLTVV.

The chain employs TRBV4-1 and TRBJ2-1, with D tentatively TRBD1 or TRBD2 (5 bases each). The CDR3 runs to 14 residues. Germline V lookup: CDR1 MGHRA, CDR2 YSYEKL. With 5 bases removed from V and 5 bases from J, the gap between germline ends came to 13 bases. This CDR3 is CASSGRDGNNEQFF. CDR3 DNA: TGCGCCAGCAGCGGCCGGGACGGAAACAATGAGCAGTTCTTC.

The V and J genes are TRBV5-1 and TRBJ2-5, with TRBD1 matching 8 bases. Germline lookup yields CDR1 SGHRS and CDR2 YFSETQ. V trimming: 4 bases; J trimming: 2 bases; junction bases outside the gene matches: 4. CDR3 length: 14 amino acids. The CDR3 reads CASSGQGAQETQYF. CDR3 nucleotides: TGCGCCAGCAGCGGACAGGGTGCTCAAGAGACCCAGTACTTC.

This clonotype was recorded a few times. The rearrangement joins TRBV12-3 or TRBV12-4 to TRBJ1-4, with D tentatively TRBD1 (5 bases). This CDR3 has 20 residues. Between the trimmed V and J ends, which lost 7 bases and 1 base, there was a span of 28 bases. The CDR3 DNA follows: TGTGCCAGCAATCCCGGTCTCCCAGGGTCACGGGGGAAAACTAATGAAAAACTGTTTTTT. Translated, it gives CASNPGLPGSRGKTNEKLFF.

This clonotype has only a few counts. This sequence joins TRBV12-3 or TRBV12-4 and TRBJ2-1; unclear D gene. Trimming removed 3 bases at V and 4 bases at J, with 10 bases between. The CDR3 is made up of 14 amino acids. Written as DNA, the CDR3 is TGTGCCAGCAGTTTGTCCGGAATGTACAATGAGCAGTTCTTC. Its translation is CASSLSGMYNEQFF.

The chain uses TRBV10-3 and TRBJ2-3, with TRBD2 identical over 10 bases. Unmatched junction bases numbered 3, after V lost 9 bases and J lost 3 bases. The CDR3 totals 13 residues. Germline CDR1 is ENHRY and CDR2 is SYGVKD. CDR3 region: CAIAGGDTDTQYF. The CDR3 DNA follows: TGTGCCATAGCGGGGGGGGATACAGATACGCAGTATTTT.

The V gene is TRBV10-3, the J gene TRBJ2-5; weak D call: TRBD2 (5 bases). V was trimmed by 4 bases and J by 3 bases, leaving 18 bases between them. CDR3 length: 16 amino acids. Looked up from germline, CDR1 is ENHRY and CDR2 is SYGVKD. CDR3 loop: CAISGPCSGLKETQYF. The CDR3 DNA is TGTGCCATCAGTGGCCCCTGTTCTGGACTTAAAGAGACCCAGTACTTC.

This chain joins TRBV27 and TRBJ2-2; perhaps TRBD2 as D (5 bases). Trimming took off 1 base at V and 5 bases at J, with 17 bases between the two ends. The CDR3 has 17 amino acids. In germline, CDR1 is MNHEY, CDR2 SMNVEV (reference sequence). The CDR3 reads CASSLYSPGGHTGELFF. The CDR3, as DNA: TGTGCCAGCAGTTTATATTCCCCCGGCGGGCATACCGGGGAGCTGTTTTTT.

The J gene is TRBJ2-7, the V gene TRBV6-1; D ambiguous. V shed 0 bases and J shed 1 base, with 10 bases lying between them. This CDR3 has 15 residues. Germline lookup yields CDR1 MNHNS and CDR2 SASEGT. CDR3 sequence reads: CASSEAIGGSYEQYF. In DNA form, the CDR3 reads TGTGCCAGCAGTGAAGCGATCGGCGGTTCCTACGAGCAGTACTTC.

The sample holds a few counts of this clonotype. This sequence joins TRBV11-2 and TRBJ2-1; D call uncertain. The CDR3 has 13 amino acids. V was cut by 2 bases and J by 5 bases, with 7 bases left in between. The germline gives CDR1 SGHAT, CDR2 FQNNGV. The chain's CDR3 is CASSLSSNNEQFF. CDR3 coding DNA: TGTGCCAGCAGCTTATCTAGTAACAATGAGCAGTTCTTC. Supplemented by reference TRBV11-2 and TRBJ2-1, the full variable domain reads EAGVAQSPRYKIIEKRQSVAFWCNPISGHATLYWYQQILGQGPKLLIQFQNNGVVDDSQLPKDRFSAERLKGVDSTLKIQPAKLEDSAVYLCASSLSSNNEQFFGPGTRLTVL.